A single sample gave rise to the 27 T cell receptor beta chains below, sequenced in a study of response to subunit inactivated influenza vaccine. MiXCR was run by TCRdb on the RT-PCR reads, yielding one entry per CDR3 protein. The sample shows about 700,000 distinct CDR3 sequences, about 14% of them seen only once. This material consisted of PBMCs from blood, taken 14 to 15 days before vaccination. These receptors were collected from a man over 45 who received an inactivated influenza vaccine.

This clonotype was detected a few times. This chain links TRBV4-1 with TRBJ1-2; D unresolved. V lost 3 bases, J lost 6 bases, and 23 bases lay in between. The CDR3 is 17 residues long. CDR1 is MGHRA and CDR2 is YSYEKL in the germline V gene. The CDR3 sequence is CASSQLALREKVDGYTF. The CDR3 DNA follows: TGCGCCAGCAGCCAGCTAGCTTTGAGGGAGAAGGTCGATGGCTACACCTTC.

This clonotype was detected many times. The V gene is TRBV20-1, the J gene TRBJ2-3, with D tentatively TRBD1 or TRBD2 (6 bases each). With 3 bases removed from V and 0 bases from J, the gap between germline ends came to 13 bases. The germline CDR1 and CDR2 sequences are DFQATT and SNEGSKA (reference sequence). There are 15 residues in the CDR3. CDR3 DNA: TGCAGTGCTAGGAGGGGGGCCTCTAGCACAGATACGCAGTATTTT. The encoded protein is CSARRGASSTDTQYF.

The chain uses TRBV27 and TRBJ2-1, with D unresolved. The V end lost 1 base, the J end lost 5 bases, and 9 bases lay between the germline ends. The V gene's germline CDR1 is MNHEY and CDR2 SMNVEV (reference sequence). The CDR3 totals 14 residues. CDR3 sequence: CASSLYGPNNEQFF. The CDR3 coding sequence is TGTGCCAGCAGTTTATACGGACCCAACAATGAGCAGTTCTTC.

This clonotype was counted only a few times. The chain links TRBV21-1 to TRBJ2-3; TRBD1, the table's D call, was not compared with the DNA. TRBV21-1 is labeled a pseudogene. The CDR3 length is 21 residues. DNA for the CDR3: TGTGCCAGCAGCAAAGACAGGGTGGTAATGGCCCAGGTTTCATTGACAGATACGCAGTATTTT. It translates to CASSKDRVVMAQVSLTDTQYF.

This clonotype was seen many times. The V gene is TRBV5-1, the J gene TRBJ2-3; D is possibly TRBD2 (6 bases). The germline V and J ends were trimmed by 1 base and 2 bases, with 17 bases remaining between them. The CDR3 loop spans 17 amino acids. CDR1 SGHRS and CDR2 YFSETQ come from the germline V gene. CDR3 in amino acids: CASSLLPSDPPTDTQYF. Written as DNA, the CDR3 is TGCGCCAGCAGCTTGCTTCCTAGCGATCCCCCCACAGATACGCAGTATTTT.

Ten or more counts support this clonotype. The genes are TRBV5-1 and TRBJ2-7, with D uncertain. CDR3 length equals 14 residues. Trimming stripped 5 bases from V and 1 base from J, with 13 bases between. Germline V lookup: CDR1 SGHRS, CDR2 YFSETQ. The chain's CDR3 is CASSSSVGSYEQYF. The CDR3, as DNA: TGCGCCAGCAGTTCATCGGTGGGGTCCTACGAGCAGTACTTC.

This clonotype came up many times. The V gene is TRBV20-1, the J gene TRBJ2-1; 11 positions match TRBD2. Looked up from germline, CDR1 is DFQATT and CDR2 is SNEGSKA (reference sequence). The CDR3 contains 14 residues. J was trimmed by 8 bases and V by 3 bases; bases with no gene match: 6. CDR3 DNA sequence: TGCAGTGCTAGTGGGACTAGCGGTTTTGATGAGCAGTTCTTC. Its translation: CSASGTSGFDEQFF.

This clonotype occurred a few times. V gene TRBV5-1 combines with J gene TRBJ2-2, with 14 nucleotides matching TRBD2. CDR3 length: 18 residues. The J segment lost 4 bases and the V segment lost 0 bases, leaving 5 bases of the junction unmatched. CDR1 and CDR2 from the germline V gene are SGHRS and YFSETQ. In DNA, the CDR3 is TGCGCCAGCAGCTTGGCCGGGACTAGCGGGAGACCCACCGGGGAGCTGTTTTTT. It specifies CASSLAGTSGRPTGELFF.

The chain uses TRBV5-6 and TRBJ2-5; D gene uncertain. This CDR3 contains 11 residues. Trimming took 0 bases from V and 7 from J, leaving 4 bases between them. Germline V gene lookup returns CDR1 SGHDT and CDR2 YYEEEE. Here the CDR3 DNA reads TGTGCCAGCAGCTTGGGGGTGACCCAGTACTTC. Amino acids: CASSLGVTQYF.

The J gene is TRBJ2-7, the V gene TRBV9; 8 nucleotides match TRBD1. The CDR3 runs to 15 residues. Germline V gene sequence: CDR1 SGDLS, CDR2 YYNGEE. V lost 1 base and J lost 3; bases outside the gene matches: 6. CDR3 nucleotides: TGTGCCAGCAGCGTAACGCAGGGGGCAAACTACGAGCAGTACTTC. Translation gives CASSVTQGANYEQYF.

The gene calls are TRBV4-2 and TRBJ1-2, with 7 bases matching TRBD1. V lost 1 base, J lost 4 bases, and 3 bases stayed unmatched. The CDR3 has 14 residues. CDR1 and CDR2 (germline): LGHNA, YNFKEQ. CDR3 nucleotide sequence: TGTGCCAGCAGCCAAGGCGGGACAGTCTATGGCTACACCTTC. As protein: CASSQGGTVYGYTF.

This rearrangement joins TRBV27 to TRBJ2-7; 12 bases are shared with TRBD2. With 6 bases clipped from V and 7 bases from J, the junction kept 10 bases outside the gene matches. Germline V gene data show CDR1 as MNHEY and CDR2 as SMNVEV (reference sequence). The CDR3 consists of 15 residues. The CDR3, as DNA: TGTGCCAGCAGGCGGACTAGCGGGGCCACGGGGGAGCAGTACTTC. Its translation: CASRRTSGATGEQYF.

The table lists this clonotype with a few counts. The rearrangement joins TRBV2 to TRBJ2-1; a weak D match, TRBD2 (5 bases). The CDR3 is 13 residues long. Trimming took off 4 bases at V and 4 bases at J, with 8 bases between the two ends. Germline loops: CDR1 SNHLY, CDR2 FYNNEI. CDR3: CASSVDFYNEQFF. Here the CDR3 DNA reads TGTGCCAGCAGTGTGGACTTTTACAATGAGCAGTTCTTC.

This sequence joins TRBV11-2 and TRBJ1-2; D remains unclear. V shed 5 bases and J shed 8 bases, with 21 bases lying between them. This CDR3 contains 15 residues. Germline values: CDR1 SGHAT, CDR2 FQNNGV. In DNA form, the CDR3 reads TGTGCCAGCAGCCCGGACTTCCCTGGCCCTGACGGCTACACCTTC. It codes for CASSPDFPGPDGYTF.

This chain joins TRBV6-1 and TRBJ2-7; 7 positions agree with TRBD2. V trimming: 4 bases; J trimming: 2 bases; junction bases outside the gene matches: 8. CDR3 length equals 15 residues. Germline lookup yields CDR1 MNHNS and CDR2 SASEGT. Here the CDR3 reads CASSAPREGTYEQYF. The DNA for the CDR3 is TGTGCCAGCAGTGCCCCCAGGGAGGGGACCTACGAGCAGTACTTC.

This clonotype was picked up many times. The chain employs TRBV11-2 and TRBJ2-1; D uncertain. V lost 1 base and J 4 bases, leaving 11 bases between the germline ends. The CDR3 length is 15 residues. Germline V gene data show CDR1 as SGHAT and CDR2 as FQNNGV. This CDR3 reads CASSLVGGNYNEQFF. The CDR3, as DNA: TGTGCCAGCAGCTTAGTTGGCGGAAATTACAATGAGCAGTTCTTC. The whole variable domain, remainder taken from reference TRBV11-2 and TRBJ2-1, is EAGVAQSPRYKIIEKRQSVAFWCNPISGHATLYWYQQILGQGPKLLIQFQNNGVVDDSQLPKDRFSAERLKGVDSTLKIQPAKLEDSAVYLCASSLVGGNYNEQFFGPGTRLTVL.

This clonotype was observed a handful of times. The gene calls are TRBV5-1 and TRBJ2-5; 7 bases are shared with TRBD1. Germline CDR1 and CDR2: SGHRS and YFSETQ. The CDR3 has 15 amino acids. The V segment lost 4 bases and the J segment 1 base; nucleotides outside the gene matches: 7. This CDR3 reads CASSIGTVGQETQYF. CDR3 sequence (DNA): TGCGCCAGCAGCATAGGGACAGTGGGCCAAGAGACCCAGTACTTC.

V gene TRBV7-2 combines with J gene TRBJ2-3; the D call may be TRBD1 or TRBD2 (6 bases each). This CDR3 is 17 amino acids long. V was clipped by 0 bases and J by 3 bases, with 16 bases between them. Germline V CDR1 and CDR2: SGHTA, FQGNSA. The CDR3 DNA follows: TGTGCCAGCAGCTTAGCGGGGGGCGGGACACTAACAGATACGCAGTATTTT. This codes for CASSLAGGGTLTDTQYF.

The J gene is TRBJ2-1, the V gene TRBV4-3, with D possibly matching TRBD2 (6 bases). In germline, CDR1 is LGHNA, CDR2 YSLEER. CDR3 length: 16 amino acids. Trimming removed 0 bases from V and 0 bases from J, with 9 bases in between. CDR3 nucleotides: TGCGCCAGCAGCCAAGACGGAGCGGGCTCCTACAATGAGCAGTTCTTC. Its protein is CASSQDGAGSYNEQFF.

The J gene is TRBJ1-1, the V gene TRBV12-3 or TRBV12-4; TRBD1 is a possible D gene (5 bases). CDR3 length: 14 residues. Trimming shortened V by 5 bases and J by 7 bases, and 17 bases separated the two germline ends. This CDR3 is CASSPRRGSVEAFF. CDR3 nucleotide sequence: TGTGCCAGCAGTCCACGCCGGGGGAGTGTTGAAGCTTTCTTT.

The J gene is TRBJ1-2, the V gene TRBV27; D possibly corresponds to TRBD1 (5 bases). This CDR3 contains 13 residues. The V gene lost 2 bases and the J gene lost 7 bases, with 11 bases spanning the gap. CDR1 MNHEY and CDR2 SMNVEV come from the germline V gene (reference sequence). CDR3 loop: CASSLKGHPGYTF. The CDR3 DNA reads as TGTGCCAGCAGTTTAAAAGGACACCCTGGCTACACCTTC.

Notes on this clonotype: A much larger clone differs from this one at a single base, so this may be a read error. The J gene is TRBJ2-5, the V gene TRBV6-5; 14 positions agree with TRBD2. This CDR3 is 15 amino acids long. CDR1 is MNHEY and CDR2 is SVGAGI in the germline V gene. The V and J ends lost 4 bases and 5 bases, in that order; junction bases with no gene match: 3. The CDR3, as DNA: TGTGCCAGCAGTTCCGGGACTAGCGGGAGTGAGACCCAGTACTTC. Protein sequence: CASSSGTSGSETQYF.

This clonotype was picked up many times. CDR3 amino acids: CASRAGTGKTYEQYF. The CDR3 region has the DNA TGTGCCAGCAGAGCCGGGACAGGGAAGACCTACGAGCAGTACTTC. The rearrangement links TRBV6-1 to TRBJ2-7, with TRBD1 matching over 9 bases. CDR3 length: 15 residues. Looked up from germline, CDR1 is MNHNS and CDR2 is SASEGT. Unmatched junction bases numbered 8, after V lost 6 bases and J lost 2 bases.

There are a few counts of this clonotype. This chain connects TRBV18 to TRBJ2-5, with D uncertain. This CDR3 spans 15 amino acids. Trimming removed 4 bases at V and 0 bases at J, with 12 bases between. From germline, CDR1 is KGHSH and CDR2 LQKENI. CDR3 protein: CASSRTVEYQETQYF. The CDR3 DNA sequence: TGTGCCAGCTCACGGACGGTAGAGTACCAAGAGACCCAGTACTTC.

This clonotype was recorded once. The genes are TRBV20-1 and TRBJ2-5; a possible D gene is TRBD2 (5 bases). Germline CDR1 is DFQATT and CDR2 is SNEGSKA (reference sequence). The V and J ends lost 0 bases and 1 base respectively, with 12 bases between them. This CDR3 has 15 residues. The CDR3 bases are TGCAGTGCTAGAGATTTTAATAGCGCCCAAGAGACCCAGTACTTC. This gives the protein CSARDFNSAQETQYF.

The chain links TRBV5-1 to TRBJ2-2; TRBD1 agrees at 8 bases. The germline gives CDR1 SGHRS, CDR2 YFSETQ. Trimming removed 3 bases from V and 6 bases from J; junction bases left unmatched: 7. The length of the CDR3 is 15 residues. The CDR3 loop reads CASSSPGQVSGELFF. CDR3 nucleotides: TGCGCCAGCAGCTCGCCGGGACAGGTGTCCGGGGAGCTGTTTTTT. The variable domain in full, with the rest retrieved from reference TRBV5-1 and TRBJ2-2, is KAGVTQTPRYLIKTRGQQVTLSCSPISGHRSVSWYQQTPGQGLQFLFEYFSETQRNKGNFPGRFSGRQFSNSRSEMNVSTLELGDSALYLCASSSPGQVSGELFFGEGSRLTVL.

This clonotype was seen only a few times. This chain links TRBV12-3 or TRBV12-4 with TRBJ2-1, with 7 bases matching TRBD1. The CDR3 spans 14 residues. Losses at the gene ends were 7 bases for V and 2 bases for J; bases not matched to a gene: 5. The CDR3 sequence is CASTEGAAYNEQFF. In nucleotides, the CDR3 is TGTGCCAGCACCGAGGGGGCAGCCTACAATGAGCAGTTCTTC.